This T cell receptor (beta chain) was documented in a study of tumor and adjacent non-tumor tissue in lung cancer. Study observations and caveats: Patients with more diverse tumor TCRs had worse survival. Compared with tumor, normal lung showed significantly lower TCR diversity.

TCRbeta libraries were built with three rounds of nested PCR, modified from ARM-PCR. TCRdb called the multiplex PCR reads again in MiXCR, with one record for every CDR3 protein. Counted here are 70,000 or so distinct CDR3 sequences, 50% to 60% occurring once; the ten biggest clones make up just over 20%. The CDR3 totals 14 residues. Germline V gene data show CDR1 as SQVTM and CDR2 as ANQGSEA. About this clonotype itself: Its target is not known. One end of the junction is discordant with germline, which a read error may explain.

This sample's RNA came from whole unsorted tissue. This TCR was sampled from a man aged 50-60 years with non-small cell lung cancer. The material sequenced was lung tumor tissue. V usage is TRBV29-1 and J usage is TRBJ2-7; TRBD1 agrees at 8 bases. CDR3 in DNA: TGCAGCGTAGTTACCGGGACAGGCTTCTACGGGCAGTACTTC. It is translated as CSVVTGTGFYGQYF.